The rows below give T cell receptor beta chains drawn from one sample of a study of T-cell memory formation after mild COVID-19. One entry per CDR3 protein results from TCRdb running MiXCR on the 5' RACE reads. The sample carries 450,000 to 650,000 distinct CDR3 sequences, about a sixth recorded once. Sequencing input: PBMCs or a T cell subset sorted from them (not recorded which). These receptors were taken from an adult woman who had mild COVID-19 (a few samples of this study predate the infection). Cell type and time point are not known. The CDR3 runs from the conserved cysteine through the conserved F or W. The order of the fields is clone size, D gene, J gene, V gene, CDR3 protein, CDR3 DNA. A D gene is named only where the DNA matches it firmly. For some rows the clone size is stated as once, few or many, or as a class when expanded; others skip it.

>.|.|TRBJ2-5|TRBV3-1
CASSQITSRETQYF
TGTGCCAGCAGCCAAATAACAAGCCGAGAGACCCAGTACTTC
>.|TRBD1|TRBJ1-2|TRBV7-9
CASSLNQGALGYTF
TGTGCCAGCAGCCTAAACCAGGGGGCGTTGGGCTACACCTTC
>.|.|TRBJ2-7|TRBV6-1
CASTEGTEPYYEQYF
TGTGCCAGCACGGAAGGGACGGAGCCTTACTACGAGCAGTACTTC
>.|.|TRBJ2-6|TRBV29-1
CSVDTMYSSGANVLTF
TGCAGCGTTGATACTATGTACAGCTCTGGGGCCAACGTCCTGACTTTC
>few|.|TRBJ1-4|TRBV5-1
CASSFQGFREKLFF
TGCGCCAGCAGCTTTCAGGGGTTCCGGGAAAAACTGTTTTTT
>few|.|TRBJ2-2|TRBV20-1
CSAAGARGTGELFF
TGCAGTGCTGCAGGGGCCCGAGGAACCGGGGAGCTGTTTTTT
>.|.|TRBJ1-4|TRBV7-9
CASSLRTVREKLFF
TGTGCCAGCAGCCTGAGGACAGTTCGTGAAAAACTGTTTTTT
>few|.|TRBJ1-2|TRBV19
CASSSALHYGYTF
TGTGCCAGTAGTAGTGCACTTCACTATGGCTACACCTTC
>few|.|TRBJ2-2|TRBV7-9
CASIGAGNTGELFF
TGTGCCAGCATCGGGGCGGGGAACACCGGGGAGCTGTTTTTT
>few|.|TRBJ2-3|TRBV24-1
CATSDSSEGDTQYF
TGTGCCACCAGTGATTCTAGCGAGGGAGATACGCAGTATTTT
>many|.|TRBJ2-3|TRBV12-3/TRBV12-4
CASSFWGTDTQYF
TGTGCCAGCAGTTTTTGGGGGACAGATACGCAGTATTTT
>few|TRBD1|TRBJ2-7|TRBV3-1
CASSLDRGKYEQYF
TGTGCCAGCAGTCTCGACAGGGGGAAGTACGAGCAGTACTTC
>few|.|TRBJ2-5|TRBV3-1
CASSQGMGRAVTRETQYF
TGTGCCAGCAGCCAAGGCATGGGCAGGGCTGTGACGAGGGAGACCCAGTACTTC
>.|TRBD1|TRBJ1-3|TRBV7-8
CASSIWTGPTGNTIYF
TGTGCCAGCAGCATATGGACAGGCCCAACTGGAAACACCATATATTTT
>few|.|TRBJ2-5|TRBV2
CASSEVAQPETQYF
TGTGCCAGCAGTGAAGTGGCGCAGCCAGAGACCCAGTACTTC
>.|TRBD2|TRBJ2-1|TRBV6-5
CASSYTEGLVYEQFF
TGTGCCAGCAGTTACACAGAGGGACTAGTATATGAGCAGTTCTTC
>few|.|TRBJ2-7|TRBV21-1
CEGRGYEQYF
TGTGAGGGGCGGGGATACGAGCAGTACTTC
>.|TRBD1|TRBJ1-1|TRBV23-1
CASSHPQGENTEAFF
TGCGCCAGCAGTCATCCACAGGGGGAGAACACTGAAGCTTTCTTT
>many|.|TRBJ1-3|TRBV6-5
CASRQRVAGLGNTIYF
TGTGCCAGCAGACAACGTGTGGCCGGTTTGGGAAACACCATATATTTT
>few|.|TRBJ2-7|TRBV9
CASSTGLGSGHEQYF
TGTGCCAGCAGCACAGGACTCGGGAGTGGACACGAGCAGTACTTC
>few|.|TRBJ1-1|TRBV3-1
CASSQVANTEAFF
TGTGCCAGCAGCCAAGTCGCTAACACTGAAGCTTTCTTT
>.|TRBD1|TRBJ2-7|TRBV5-1
CASSPRQGLYEQYF
TGCGCCAGCAGCCCCCGACAGGGGCTGTACGAGCAGTACTTC
>few|.|TRBJ2-5|TRBV4-1
CASSRLERVEETQYF
TGCGCCAGCAGCCGCCTGGAGAGGGTAGAAGAGACCCAGTACTTC
>many|.|TRBJ2-4|TRBV12-3/TRBV12-4
CASSLGGAGIQYF
TGTGCCAGCAGTTTAGGAGGGGCGGGCATTCAGTACTTC
>.|.|TRBJ2-1|TRBV5-1
CASAGGYDEQFF
TGCGCCAGCGCCGGGGGTTACGATGAGCAGTTCTTC
>few|.|TRBJ2-7|TRBV7-3
CASSLYGFSYEQYF
TGTGCCAGCAGCTTATACGGATTCTCCTACGAGCAGTACTTC
>few|.|TRBJ2-5|TRBV7-9
CASPDFGETQYF
TGTGCCAGCCCTGACTTTGGGGAGACCCAGTACTTC
>.|.|TRBJ2-7|TRBV20-1
CSTPDTTYEQYF
TGCAGTACTCCAGATACCACCTACGAGCAGTACTTC
>few|.|TRBJ1-4|TRBV19
CASSIGHRRLPNIATNEKLFF
TGTGCCAGTAGTATAGGGCACAGGCGACTACCGAACATCGCAACTAATGAAAAACTGTTTTTT
>.|.|TRBJ1-4|TRBV6-5
CASSGVAGGDYEKLFF
TGTGCCAGCAGTGGTGTGGCCGGGGGCGATTATGAAAAACTGTTTTTT
>.|.|TRBJ1-2|TRBV29-1
CSVGAGQTDYYGYTF
TGCAGCGTTGGAGCGGGTCAGACAGATTACTATGGCTACACCTTC
>.|.|TRBJ2-7|TRBV20-1
CSASQGGYEQYF
TGCAGTGCGTCACAGGGAGGATACGAGCAGTACTTC
>.|TRBD1|TRBJ1-6|TRBV5-1
CASSTGQGNSPLHF
TGCGCCAGCAGCACTGGACAGGGGAATTCACCCCTCCACTTT
>.|TRBD2|TRBJ2-7|TRBV7-3
CASSPAGGMYEQYF
TGTGCCAGCAGCCCGGCCGGGGGGATGTACGAGCAGTACTTC
>few|.|TRBJ1-2|TRBV5-4
CASSLAGGAGGYTF
TGTGCCAGCAGCTTGGCCGGGGGCGCCGGGGGCTACACCTTC
>.|.|TRBJ1-2|TRBV9
CASSVMGVYGYTF
TGTGCCAGCAGCGTAATGGGGGTCTATGGCTACACCTTC
>.|.|TRBJ1-2|TRBV20-1
CSARDEEAYGYTF
TGCAGTGCTAGAGATGAGGAAGCCTATGGCTACACCTTC
>.|.|TRBJ1-3|TRBV3-1
CASSHGTAGNTIYF
TGTGCCAGCAGCCACGGGACGGCTGGAAACACCATATATTTT
>.|.|TRBJ1-1|TRBV4-1
CASSPAGQNTEAFF
TGCGCCAGCAGCCCGGCAGGGCAGAACACTGAAGCTTTCTTT
>.|TRBD1|TRBJ2-7|TRBV2
CASSGRTGGLYEQYF
TGTGCCAGCAGTGGTAGGACAGGGGGACTCTACGAGCAGTACTTC
>.|.|TRBJ2-1|TRBV20-1
CSARVGGLGNEQFF
TGCAGTGCTAGAGTTGGGGGGTTGGGCAATGAGCAGTTCTTC
>.|TRBD2|TRBJ2-7|TRBV12-3/TRBV12-4
CASSPLAGNSYEQYF
TGTGCCAGCAGTCCTTTAGCGGGAAACTCCTACGAGCAGTACTTC
>.|.|TRBJ2-7|TRBV7-9
CASSLARGSKSYEQYF
TGTGCCAGCAGCTTAGCGAGGGGCAGTAAAAGCTACGAGCAGTACTTC
>.|TRBD2|TRBJ2-7|TRBV7-2
CASSLEGLAGVEQYF
TGTGCCAGCAGCTTGGAGGGACTAGCGGGGGTCGAGCAGTACTTC
>.|.|TRBJ2-2|TRBV9
CASSPRGQPYTGELFF
TGTGCCAGCAGCCCCAGAGGCCAACCCTACACCGGGGAGCTGTTTTTT
>.|TRBD2|TRBJ2-1|TRBV7-3
CASSPLSGAQYNEQFF
TGTGCCAGCAGCCCGCTTAGCGGGGCCCAGTACAATGAGCAGTTCTTC
>few|TRBD2|TRBJ2-1|TRBV20-1
CSARDALAGVNEQFF
TGCAGTGCTAGAGATGCACTAGCGGGAGTAAATGAGCAGTTCTTC
>few|TRBD1|TRBJ2-5|TRBV6-5
CASSYGDRYQETQYF
TGTGCCAGCAGTTACGGGGACAGGTACCAAGAGACCCAGTACTTC
>.|.|TRBJ1-5|TRBV27
CASSSLGGGSSNQPQHF
TGTGCCAGCAGTTCCCTGGGTGGCGGGAGTAGCAATCAGCCCCAGCATTTT
>.|.|TRBJ2-3|TRBV27
CASASRAFTDTQYF
TGTGCCAGCGCATCACGTGCCTTCACAGATACGCAGTATTTT
>few|.|TRBJ2-1|TRBV7-6
CASGAGESSYNEQFF
TGTGCCTCGGGGGCCGGGGAAAGCTCCTACAATGAGCAGTTCTTC
>.|TRBD2|TRBJ2-1|TRBV6-5
CASSYSGLAGVDEQFF
TGTGCCAGCAGTTACTCGGGGCTAGCGGGAGTAGATGAGCAGTTCTTC
>few|.|TRBJ1-3|TRBV5-1
CASSSPGGNTIYF
TGCGCCAGCAGCTCCCCAGGCGGAAACACCATATATTTT
>few|TRBD1|TRBJ2-7|TRBV6-5
CASTRVQGAGYEQYF
TGTGCCAGCACCAGGGTACAGGGGGCAGGTTACGAGCAGTACTTC
>few|TRBD2|TRBJ2-3|TRBV3-1
CASSPLAGSRTDTQYF
TGTGCCAGCAGCCCCCTAGCGGGATCCCGCACAGATACGCAGTATTTT
>few|.|TRBJ1-1|TRBV29-1
CSGAGRLANTEAFF
TGCAGCGGCGCAGGAAGACTGGCTAACACTGAAGCTTTCTTT
>few|.|TRBJ2-3|TRBV11-2
CASSLVIDTQYF
TGTGCCAGCAGCTTAGTGATAGATACGCAGTATTTT
>.|.|TRBJ1-3|TRBV9
CASSETGASSGNTIYF
TGTGCCAGCAGCGAGACAGGCGCTAGCTCTGGAAACACCATATATTTT
>.|.|TRBJ2-3|TRBV19
CASSIGPSTDTQYF
TGTGCCAGTAGTATAGGCCCGAGCACAGATACGCAGTATTTT
>.|.|TRBJ1-1|TRBV2
CASSPDRFGTEAFF
TGTGCCAGCAGCCCAGACAGATTCGGCACTGAAGCTTTCTTT